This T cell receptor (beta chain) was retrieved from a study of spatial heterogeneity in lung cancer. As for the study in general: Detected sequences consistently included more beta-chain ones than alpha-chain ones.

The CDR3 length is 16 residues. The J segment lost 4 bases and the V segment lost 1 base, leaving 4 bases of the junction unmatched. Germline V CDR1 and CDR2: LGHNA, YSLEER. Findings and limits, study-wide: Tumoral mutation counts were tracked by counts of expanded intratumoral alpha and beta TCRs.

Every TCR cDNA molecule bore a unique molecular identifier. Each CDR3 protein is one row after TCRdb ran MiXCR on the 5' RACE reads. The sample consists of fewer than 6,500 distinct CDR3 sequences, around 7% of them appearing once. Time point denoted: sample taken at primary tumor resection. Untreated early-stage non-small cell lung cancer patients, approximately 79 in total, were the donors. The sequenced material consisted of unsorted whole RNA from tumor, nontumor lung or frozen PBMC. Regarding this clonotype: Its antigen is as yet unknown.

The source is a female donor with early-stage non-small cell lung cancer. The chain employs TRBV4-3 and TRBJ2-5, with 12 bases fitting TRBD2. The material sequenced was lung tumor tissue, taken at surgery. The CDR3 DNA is TGCGCCAGCAGCCAAGTTCTAGCGGGGGGGCGAGAGACCCAGTACTTC. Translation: CASSQVLAGGRETQYF.